This entry is about one T cell receptor (beta chain). What it recognizes is unknown. Over several immunoSEQ plates, each subset's genomic DNA was distributed in even portions. TCRdb keeps only in-frame clones here, not all; method: immunoSEQ multiplex PCR. The table lists about 710,000 clones, 55% to 85% of them singletons. The data derive from a study of shared clonotypes between healthy human individuals. This CDR3 is built from 13 residues. V lost 9 bases to trimming and J lost 2 bases; unmatched junction nucleotides: 5. Germline CDR1 reads SGHVS; CDR2 reads FQNEAQ. General study results and limits: Naive CD4 clonotypes overlapped across a handful of donors at about 5.3%. Sampling covered blood only; tissue repertoires likely differ.

Material: memory CD4+ T cells sorted from blood. Indicated subset: CD45RA-negative fraction. This sequence joins TRBV7-8 and TRBJ1-2; 8 bases map to TRBD1. The clonotype comes from a woman under 40 in good health. The CDR3 region is CASPRQGNYGYTF. The CDR3 region has the DNA TGTGCCAGTCCCCGACAGGGGAACTATGGCTACACCTTC.